This TCR beta chain was obtained from a study of CD8 T cells in Susac syndrome. From germline, CDR1 is SNHLY and CDR2 FYNNEI. CDR3 size: 12 residues. Trimming took 6 bases from V and 8 from J, leaving 13 bases between them. The authors sequenced TCR beta from blood CD8+ and CD4+ T cells. Relapsing-remitting disease, either stable or active, was present in the multiple sclerosis controls, who were treatment-naive patients. The CD8+ and CD4+ T cells were isolated magnetically using a negative isolation approach, whereas the TEMRA cells were enriched by FACS. It was with random hexamers that 0.5 to 1 ug RNA was reverse transcribed. The CDR3 of TCR beta was amplified by immunoSEQ multiplex PCR across 54 Vbeta and 13 Jbeta. TCRdb re-derived calls from the immunoSEQ multiplex PCR reads in MiXCR, one entry per CDR3 protein. Seen here are around 270,000 distinct CDR3 sequences, roughly 90% observed once, and the top ten hold around 0.2%.

Ten or more counts support this clonotype. J is TRBJ1-1 and V is TRBV2; possibly TRBD1 for D (5 bases). The receptor was isolated from a human donor with multiple sclerosis. Material: CD8+ T cells from PBMCs. Here the CDR3 reads CASREGMGEAFF. CDR3 in DNA: TGTGCCAGCAGGGAGGGGATGGGAGAAGCTTTCTTT.